This entry concerns a single T cell receptor beta chain. This specimen comes from a study of T cell repertoires in cytomegalovirus infection. Using its own MiXCR run on the reads, TCRdb lists one record per CDR3 protein. The sample contains approximately 100,000 distinct CDR3 sequences, around a quarter of which appear only once. The V segment lost 6 bases and the J segment 2 bases; nucleotides outside the gene matches: 5. The CDR3 length is 15 residues. Germline-derived CDR1 and CDR2 are MNHEY and SVGEGT. V gene TRBV6-2 or TRBV6-3 combines with J gene TRBJ2-1, with 9 bases aligning to TRBD1. Material for sequencing was CD8+ T cells from PBMCs. The receptor comes from a human donor in good health (CMV status not recorded). Some clones in this sample may be carry-over from other donors' samples. The CDR3 DNA reads as TGTGCCAGCAGGAGGGGACAGGGTACCTACAATGAGCAGTTCTTC. This translates into CASRRGQGTYNEQFF.